The next 25 T cell receptor beta chains were all read from a single sample in a study of cytomegalovirus exposure and HLA in healthy donors (dated by TCRdb to the late 2010s). The library was obtained by the immunoSEQ multiplex PCR assay. For the multiplex PCR, a mixture combining 60 forward primers for TCR Vbeta segments and 13 reverse primers for TCR Jbeta segments was used. This immuneACCESS table, as held by TCRdb, lists in-frame sequences with V and J called but not all clones. Of the missing ones, under half trace to an unresolved V gene in checked studies; the others have no known cause. The sample table includes roughly 120,000 clones. Together, the top ten hold roughly 4% of the sample. The sequenced sample consisted of PBMCs. The receptor source for this set is a man between 18 and 29 years old in good health and CMV-seronegative.

The chain uses TRBV2 and TRBJ2-5, with TRBD1 identical over 10 bases. Near its end, the DNA agrees better with TRBJ2-7, so the J call may be wrong. CDR1 is SNHLY and CDR2 is FYNNEI in the germline V gene. This CDR3 spans 13 amino acids. In DNA form, the CDR3 reads TGTGCCAGTAAGACAGGGGGCACCTACGAGCAGTACTTC. Protein sequence: CASKTGGTYEQYF.

The CDR3 region has the DNA TGTGCCAGTAGTATAAGGGGGTATCAGCCCCAGCATTTT. Protein product: CASSIRGYQPQHF. V gene TRBV19 combines with J gene TRBJ1-5; D possibly corresponds to TRBD1 (6 bases). Per the germline V gene, CDR1 is LNHDA and CDR2 is SQIVND (reference sequence). There are 13 residues in the CDR3. V was clipped by 2 bases and J by 5 bases, with 7 bases between them. Variable domain in full (rest from reference TRBV19 and TRBJ1-5): DGGITQSPKYLFRKEGQNVTLSCEQNLNHDAMYWYRQDPGQGLRLIYYSQIVNDFQKGDIAEGYSVSREKKESFPLTVTSAQKNPTAFYLCASSIRGYQPQHFGDGTRLSIL.

This chain uses TRBV5-1 with TRBJ1-2; D might be TRBD1 (5 bases). The CDR3 has 14 amino acids. From germline, CDR1 is SGHRS and CDR2 YFSETQ. V dropped 5 bases and J dropped 4 bases, with 15 bases sitting between them. The CDR3 reads CASSPTRAPYGYTF. The CDR3 coding sequence is TGCGCCAGCAGTCCGACCAGGGCCCCCTATGGCTACACCTTC.

The chain carries TRBV2 and TRBJ2-7, with 10 nucleotides matching TRBD2. J gave up 1 base and V 3 bases, and 3 bases lay outside the gene matches. The length of the CDR3 is 15 residues. CDR1 is SNHLY and CDR2 is FYNNEI in the germline V gene. This CDR3 is CASSELAGGSYEQYF. In nucleotides, the CDR3 is TGTGCCAGCAGTGAGTTAGCGGGGGGTTCCTACGAGCAGTACTTC.

The chain has TRBV28 and TRBJ1-4; 8 bases agree with TRBD1. V gave up 6 bases and J gave up 2 bases; unmatched junction bases: 5. Germline assignment: CDR1 MDHEN and CDR2 SYDVKM. The CDR3 has 15 residues. CDR3 sequence reads: CASSPTGATNEKLFF. Written as DNA, the CDR3 is TGTGCCAGCAGCCCGACAGGGGCCACTAATGAAAAACTGTTTTTT.

The chain has TRBV7-9 and TRBJ2-1, with TRBD2 matching 10 bases. The CDR3 spans 16 residues. The ends lost 5 bases at V and 7 bases at J; junction bases unmatched: 11. Germline assignment: CDR1 SEHNR and CDR2 FQNEAQ (reference sequence). The chain's CDR3 is CASSAIAGGRINEQFF. As DNA, the CDR3 is TGTGCCAGCAGCGCGATAGCGGGAGGAAGGATTAATGAGCAGTTCTTC. The whole variable domain, remainder taken from reference TRBV7-9 and TRBJ2-1, is DTGVSQNPRHKITKRGQNVTFRCDPISEHNRLYWYRQTLGQGPEFLTYFQNEAQLEKSRLLSDRFSAERPKGSFSTLEIQRTEQGDSAMYLCASSAIAGGRINEQFFGPGTRLTVL.

This chain uses TRBV7-2 with TRBJ1-6; a weak D match, TRBD1 (6 bases). The germline V gene has CDR1 SGHTA and CDR2 FQGNSA. The CDR3 extends over 16 amino acids. Trimming removed 3 bases at V and 7 bases at J, with 16 bases between. The CDR3, as DNA: TGTGCCAGCAGCTTTAAATCAGGGGCGAGAAATTCACCCCTCCACTTT. Translating it yields CASSFKSGARNSPLHF.

This chain joins TRBV7-9 and TRBJ1-2; the D is unclear. The germline V gene encodes CDR1 SEHNR and CDR2 FQNEAQ (reference sequence). The CDR3 spans 15 residues. The V end lost 0 bases, the J end lost 5 bases, and 13 bases lay between the germline ends. CDR3 coding DNA: TGTGCCAGCAGCTTAGCCACGCCCGTCGGGTATGGCTACACCTTC. It encodes CASSLATPVGYGYTF.

V is TRBV2 and J is TRBJ1-1; 8 bases match TRBD1. Germline loops: CDR1 SNHLY, CDR2 FYNNEI. The CDR3 extends over 13 amino acids. The J segment lost 6 bases and the V segment lost 6 bases, leaving 6 bases of the junction unmatched. CDR3 coding DNA: TGTGCCAGCAGGGAACAGGGGGGCCCTGAAGCTTTCTTT. It codes for CASREQGGPEAFF.

The rearrangement joins TRBV19 to TRBJ2-5; D is possibly TRBD2 (5 bases). The end of the DNA aligns better with TRBJ2-7, so the J call may be wrong. The germline V gene has CDR1 LNHDA and CDR2 SQIVND (reference sequence). The CDR3 runs 16 residues. The CDR3 DNA sequence: TGTGCCAGTAGTATGCGAGGAGGACCCTCCTCCTACGAGCAGTACTTC. It specifies CASSMRGGPSSYEQYF.

V is TRBV9 and J is TRBJ1-3, with TRBD1 identical over 7 bases. CDR3 length: 14 residues. Germline CDR1 reads SGDLS; CDR2 reads YYNGEE. V shed 2 bases and J 2 bases; nucleotides not matched to a gene: 1. CDR3 bases: TGTGCCAGCAGCGTTACAGGGGCTGGAAACACCATATATTTT. It encodes CASSVTGAGNTIYF.

The genes are TRBV27 and TRBJ2-5; D is perhaps TRBD1 (6 bases). The J call is uncertain, as TRBJ2-7 better fits the DNA end. The CDR3 covers 12 residues. Germline V CDR1 and CDR2: MNHEY, SMNVEV (reference sequence). The DNA for the CDR3 is TGTGCCAGTCCAGGGGAAGCCCACGAGCAGTACTTC. Residues: CASPGEAHEQYF.

This sequence joins TRBV7-9 and TRBJ1-1; D remains unclear. The germline gives CDR1 SEHNR, CDR2 FQNEAQ (reference sequence). The CDR3 spans 13 residues. Between the trimmed V and J ends, which lost 2 bases and 3 bases, there was a span of 7 bases. The CDR3 sequence: CASSLLSDTEAFF. In DNA form, the CDR3 reads TGTGCCAGCAGCTTATTATCGGACACTGAAGCTTTCTTT.

The chain links TRBV19 to TRBJ2-2; tentatively, D is TRBD2 (5 bases). The CDR3 is 13 amino acids. Deletions cut 5 bases from V and 6 bases from J, with 10 bases between. CDR1 is LNHDA, CDR2 SQIVND, per germline (reference sequence). CDR3 residues: CASSVRGPGELFF. In DNA form, the CDR3 reads TGTGCCAGTAGTGTTCGGGGTCCCGGGGAGCTGTTTTTT.

The chain has TRBV6-5 and TRBJ1-5; D possibly corresponds to TRBD1 (5 bases). Germline V gene sequence: CDR1 MNHEY, CDR2 SVGAGI. The CDR3 spans 14 residues. V was pared by 11 bases and J by 0 bases, with 14 bases between. The chain's CDR3 is CAAGGGYSNQPQHF. CDR3 DNA: TGTGCCGCCGGGGGGGGGTATAGCAATCAGCCCCAGCATTTT.

Notes on this clone: The same CDR3 arises from other DNA sequences in this sample as well. The chain has TRBV4-1 and TRBJ2-7, with D possibly being TRBD1 (6 bases). The CDR3 is 15 residues long. CDR1 MGHRA and CDR2 YSYEKL come from the germline V gene. The germline V and J ends were trimmed by 0 bases and 3 bases, with 12 bases remaining between them. The CDR3 DNA is TGCGCCAGCAGCCAAGATTGGGGGCACGGCTACGAGCAGTACTTC. It is translated as CASSQDWGHGYEQYF.

The rearrangement links TRBV4-1 to TRBJ2-3, with a possible D match to TRBD1 (6 bases). The CDR3 sequence is 13 residues long. Germline CDR1 reads MGHRA; CDR2 reads YSYEKL. Trimming cost V 6 bases and J 6 bases, with 13 bases left between them. This CDR3 reads CASRTPGADTQYF. The CDR3 DNA sequence: TGCGCCAGCAGAACCCCAGGGGCCGATACGCAGTATTTT.

V usage is TRBV12-5 and J usage is TRBJ2-2; D is uncertain. V was pared by 5 bases and J by 1 base, with 8 bases between. Germline V gene lookup returns CDR1 LGHNT and CDR2 FRNRAP. The CDR3 spans 14 residues. The CDR3 DNA reads as TGTGCTAGTGGTGCTAACTTGAACACCGGGGAGCTGTTTTTT. Protein sequence: CASGANLNTGELFF.

The rearrangement links TRBV10-3 to TRBJ1-5, with a tentative D call TRBD1 (6 bases). Trimming removed 3 bases from V and 2 bases from J, with 11 bases in between. This CDR3 has 15 residues. Germline V lookup: CDR1 ENHRY, CDR2 SYGVKD. CDR3 residues: CAISEQGKGNQPQHF. Written as DNA, the CDR3 is TGTGCCATCAGTGAACAGGGCAAGGGCAATCAGCCCCAGCATTTT.

The chain uses TRBV6-1 and TRBJ1-2; possible D gene TRBD1, 5 bases. Deletions cut 6 bases from V and 4 bases from J, with 15 bases between. Germline V CDR1 and CDR2: MNHNS, SASEGT. There are 14 residues in the CDR3. This chain's CDR3 is CASRGRDSPYGYTF. Written as DNA, the CDR3 is TGTGCCAGCAGAGGCAGGGACTCGCCCTATGGCTACACCTTC.

The chain combines TRBV28 with TRBJ2-6, with D maybe TRBD1 (6 bases). The germline V and J ends were trimmed by 6 bases and 7 bases, with 25 bases remaining between them. Looked up from germline, CDR1 is MDHEN and CDR2 is SYDVKM. The CDR3 spans 18 residues. CDR3 sequence reads: CASRWDRRQARSANVLTF. Written as DNA, the CDR3 is TGTGCCAGCAGATGGGACCGTCGACAGGCCCGAAGCGCCAACGTCCTGACTTTC.

Notes on this clone: Other DNA sequences of this sample code for an identical CDR3. The V and J genes are TRBV6-1 and TRBJ1-5; D possibly corresponds to TRBD1 (6 bases). This CDR3 is built from 15 residues. Trimming stripped 3 bases from V and 0 bases from J, with 9 bases between. Germline loops: CDR1 MNHNS, CDR2 SASEGT. The CDR3 spells CASSEVGGSNQPQHF. Here the CDR3 DNA reads TGTGCCAGCAGTGAGGTAGGGGGTAGCAATCAGCCCCAGCATTTT.

The chain has TRBV7-9 and TRBJ2-5, with TRBD2 as a possible D gene (6 bases). Germline V lookup: CDR1 SEHNR, CDR2 FQNEAQ (reference sequence). V shed 6 bases and J shed 0 bases, with 11 bases lying between them. CDR3 length equals 14 residues. The DNA for the CDR3 is TGTGCCAGCAGGGGCGGGGCTAACCAAGAGACCCAGTACTTC. The encoded protein is CASRGGANQETQYF.

The gene calls are TRBV6-5 and TRBJ2-2, with 13 bases matching TRBD2. V shed 2 bases and J 7 bases; nucleotides not matched to a gene: 4. This CDR3 contains 16 residues. The V gene's germline CDR1 is MNHEY and CDR2 SVGAGI. In nucleotides, the CDR3 is TGTGCCAGCAGTTACAGGACTAGCGGGAGAAACGGGGAGCTGTTTTTT. Translated, it gives CASSYRTSGRNGELFF.

The chain joins TRBV6-5 to TRBJ2-5; weak D call: TRBD2 (6 bases). The J call may be in error: the DNA end matches TRBJ2-7 better. CDR3 size: 15 residues. Germline V gene data show CDR1 as MNHEY and CDR2 as SVGAGI. CDR3 coding DNA: TGTGCCAGCAGTTACTCGGATACGGGAGTTTACGAGCAGTACTTC. As protein: CASSYSDTGVYEQYF.